Below are 18 T cell receptor beta chains sequenced from a single sample in a study of T-cell memory formation after mild COVID-19. TCRdb reprocessed the 5' RACE reads via MiXCR and lists one record per CDR3 protein. The sample contains 400,000 to 450,000 distinct CDR3 sequences, about a sixth of which appear only once. The sample consisted of PBMCs or a T cell subset sorted from them (not recorded which). These receptors all stem from a man aged 18-30 years who had mild COVID-19 (a few samples of this study predate the infection). Cell type and time point are not known.

This clonotype has only a few counts. The J gene is TRBJ2-2, the V gene TRBV12-3 or TRBV12-4; perhaps TRBD1 as D (5 bases). V was cut by 6 bases and J by 7 bases, with 9 bases left in between. This CDR3 contains 12 residues. The DNA of the CDR3 is TGTGCCAGCAGGGAACAGGACGGGGAGCTGTTTTTT. Amino acid sequence: CASREQDGELFF.

This clonotype is a singleton in its sample. V is TRBV6-2 or TRBV6-3 and J is TRBJ2-7; TRBD1 matches 10 bases. The CDR3 is made up of 15 amino acids. Germline assignment: CDR1 MNHEY and CDR2 SVGEGT. With 4 bases clipped from V and 3 bases from J, the junction kept 6 bases outside the gene matches. This CDR3 is CASSWGQGTYYEQYV. In DNA form, the CDR3 reads TGTGCCAGCAGTTGGGGACAGGGGACATACTACGAGCAGTACGTC.

The chain carries TRBV10-3 and TRBJ1-6; TRBD1 might be the D (5 bases). Between the trimmed V and J ends, which lost 10 bases and 7 bases, there was a span of 17 bases. The germline CDR1 and CDR2 sequences are ENHRY and SYGVKD. CDR3 length: 14 residues. As DNA, the CDR3 is TGTGCCACACAATCAGGGAGGTGGAATTCACCCCTCCACTTT. As protein: CATQSGRWNSPLHF.

In this sample, this clonotype turned up a few times. The CDR3 DNA reads as TGTGCCAGCAGCTTTAACCGGGACAGGGGCACAGATACGCAGTATTTT. Its protein is CASSFNRDRGTDTQYF. The gene calls are TRBV6-5 and TRBJ2-3, with 9 bases lining up with TRBD1. Germline CDR1 and CDR2: MNHEY and SVGAGI. The length of the CDR3 is 16 residues. V was clipped by 6 bases and J by 1 base; unmatched bases: 8.

A few counts support this clonotype. The chain recombines TRBV5-1 with TRBJ2-3; 8 bases match TRBD2. The CDR3 extends over 13 amino acids. J gave up 6 bases and V 6 bases, and 6 bases lay outside the gene matches. Germline CDR1 is SGHRS and CDR2 is YFSETQ. Written as DNA, the CDR3 is TGCGCCAGCACTTCCGGGGGGGAGGATACGCAGTATTTT. Encoded protein: CASTSGGEDTQYF.

V usage is TRBV10-2 and J usage is TRBJ2-1; 13 positions agree with TRBD2. The CDR3 runs to 17 residues. V gave up 4 bases and J gave up 4 bases; unmatched junction bases: 7. Germline V gene lookup returns CDR1 WSHSY and CDR2 SAAADI. The DNA for the CDR3 is TGCGCCAGCAGTGTAAAAGGGACTAGCGGGGTTTACAATGAGCAGTTCTTC. It yields the protein CASSVKGTSGVYNEQFF.

This clonotype appeared a few times. The CDR3 here is CASSLNRGNTEAFF. The CDR3 coding sequence is TGTGCCAGCAGCCTGAACAGGGGGAACACTGAAGCTTTCTTT. J is TRBJ1-1 and V is TRBV11-1, with 7 bases that match TRBD1. The V segment lost 5 bases and the J segment 1 base; nucleotides outside the gene matches: 4. Germline CDR1 and CDR2: SGHAT and FQDESV (reference sequence). The CDR3 covers 14 residues.

The gene calls are TRBV5-1 and TRBJ1-1; 7 bases match TRBD1. CDR3 length: 16 residues. The trim removed 4 bases at V and 5 bases at J, leaving 14 bases unmatched. Germline CDR1 SGHRS, CDR2 YFSETQ. CDR3 nucleotides: TGCGCCAGCAGCGCCCTGCAGACAGGGAGAGGGACTGAAGCTTTCTTT. Its protein is CASSALQTGRGTEAFF.

This clonotype has only a few counts. The J gene is TRBJ1-4, the V gene TRBV4-2, with 10 positions matching TRBD1. The CDR3 is 17 residues long. Germline assignment: CDR1 LGHNA and CDR2 YNFKEQ. J was trimmed by 7 bases and V by 8 bases; bases with no gene match: 16. Here the CDR3 DNA reads TGTGCCAGCCGCCCCGGGACAGGGGTTTTCTTAAGTGAAAAACTGTTTTTT. This encodes CASRPGTGVFLSEKLFF.

This clonotype was found many times. The J gene is TRBJ1-5, the V gene TRBV28, with D unclear. Germline V CDR1 and CDR2: MDHEN, SYDVKM. Trimming shortened V by 6 bases and J by 11 bases, and 14 bases separated the two germline ends. The CDR3 is made up of 12 amino acids. The CDR3 sequence: CASSLQLGAQHF. Here the CDR3 DNA reads TGTGCCAGCAGCCTTCAATTGGGTGCCCAGCATTTT.

This clonotype has just a few counts. This chain uses TRBV5-1 with TRBJ2-7; TRBD1 matches at 9 bases. Germline CDR1 reads SGHRS; CDR2 reads YFSETQ. There are 14 residues in the CDR3. The ends lost 5 bases at V and 2 bases at J; junction bases unmatched: 5. The CDR3 is CASRPGQGTYEQYF. Written as DNA, the CDR3 is TGCGCCAGCAGGCCGGGACAGGGAACCTACGAGCAGTACTTC.

This sequence joins TRBV28 and TRBJ1-5; maybe TRBD1 (5 bases). Trimming took off 5 bases at V and 3 bases at J, with 11 bases between the two ends. From germline, CDR1 is MDHEN and CDR2 SYDVKM. This CDR3 has 14 amino acids. The CDR3 here is CASSPRQINQPQHF. CDR3 nucleotide sequence: TGTGCCAGCAGTCCGAGACAGATCAATCAGCCCCAGCATTTT.

This chain joins TRBV27 and TRBJ1-6, with 8 bases identical to TRBD1. This CDR3 comprises 15 residues. J lost 2 bases, V lost 7 bases, and 4 bases had no gene match. Germline V gene sequence: CDR1 MNHEY, CDR2 SMNVEV (reference sequence). The CDR3 here is CASKQGVAYNSPLHF. CDR3 DNA: TGTGCCAGCAAACAGGGGGTAGCCTATAATTCACCCCTCCACTTT.

The rearrangement uses TRBV4-1 and TRBJ1-1; D gene unclear. Trimming cost V 4 bases and J 1 base, with 13 bases left between them. There are 15 residues in the CDR3. CDR1 and CDR2 from the germline V gene are MGHRA and YSYEKL. CDR3 in amino acids: CASSPGWSGNTEAFF. CDR3 sequence (DNA): TGCGCCAGCAGCCCAGGCTGGTCAGGGAACACTGAAGCTTTCTTT.

This clonotype was found a few times. The chain carries TRBV7-2 and TRBJ2-1, with D possibly being TRBD2 (5 bases). V was pared by 2 bases and J by 4 bases, with 12 bases between. The CDR3 spans 15 residues. Per germline, CDR1 SGHTA and CDR2 FQGNSA. The CDR3 here is CASSLSLANYNEQFF. CDR3 in DNA: TGTGCCAGCAGCTTAAGCCTAGCTAATTACAATGAGCAGTTCTTC.

This clonotype has more than one count but fewer than ten. The gene calls are TRBV5-1 and TRBJ1-5; perhaps TRBD1 as D (5 bases). V was cut by 0 bases and J by 0 bases, with 10 bases left in between. The CDR3 sequence is 16 residues long. Germline V gene lookup returns CDR1 SGHRS and CDR2 YFSETQ. The DNA for the CDR3 is TGCGCCAGCAGCTTGGCCCGGACACTTAGCAATCAGCCCCAGCATTTT. It yields the protein CASSLARTLSNQPQHF.

This clonotype was seen a handful of times. This chain uses TRBV11-3 with TRBJ2-1; 7 bases line up with TRBD2. CDR1 is SGHNT and CDR2 is YENEEA in the germline V gene. The CDR3 extends over 16 amino acids. V lost 5 bases and J lost 0; bases outside the gene matches: 7. This CDR3 reads CASSPRAGSSYNEQFF. The DNA for the CDR3 is TGTGCCAGCAGCCCGAGAGCGGGAAGCTCCTACAATGAGCAGTTCTTC.

The chain has TRBV6-5 and TRBJ2-5; D tentatively fits TRBD1 or TRBD2 (7 bases each). Trimming removed 5 bases from V and 5 bases from J, with 15 bases in between. The CDR3 runs to 14 residues. From germline, CDR1 is MNHEY and CDR2 SVGAGI. The CDR3, as DNA: TGTGCCAGCAGTCAATACAGGGGAGGGGAGACCCAGTACTTC. It codes for CASSQYRGGETQYF.